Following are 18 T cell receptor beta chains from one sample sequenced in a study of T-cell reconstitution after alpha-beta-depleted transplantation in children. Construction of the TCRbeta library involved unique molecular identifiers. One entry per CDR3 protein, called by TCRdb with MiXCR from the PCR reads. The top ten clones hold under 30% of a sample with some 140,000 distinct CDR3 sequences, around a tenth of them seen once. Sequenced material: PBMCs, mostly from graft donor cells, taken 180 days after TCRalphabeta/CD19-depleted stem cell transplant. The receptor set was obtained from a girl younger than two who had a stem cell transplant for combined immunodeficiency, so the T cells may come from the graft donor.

CDR3 region: CASRMTGRTGELFF. The CDR3 nucleotides read TGTGCCAGCAGGATGACAGGGCGGACCGGGGAGCTGTTTTTT. This rearrangement joins TRBV7-2 to TRBJ2-2, with TRBD1 identical over 7 bases. V shed 6 bases and J 5 bases; nucleotides not matched to a gene: 6. The CDR3 has 14 residues. The germline gives CDR1 SGHTA, CDR2 FQGNSA.

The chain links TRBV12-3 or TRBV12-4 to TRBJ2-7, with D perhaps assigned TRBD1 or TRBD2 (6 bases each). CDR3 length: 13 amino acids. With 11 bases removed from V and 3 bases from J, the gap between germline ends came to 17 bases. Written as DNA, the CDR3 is TGTGCCTCGGGGGTGGGGGGCGGCTACGAGCAGTACTTC. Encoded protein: CASGVGGGYEQYF.

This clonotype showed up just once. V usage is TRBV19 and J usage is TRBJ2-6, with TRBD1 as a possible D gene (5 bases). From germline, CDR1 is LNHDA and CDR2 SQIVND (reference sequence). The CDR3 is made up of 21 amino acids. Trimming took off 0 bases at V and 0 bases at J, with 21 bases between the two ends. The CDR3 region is CASSIDDRVRIPHSGANVLTF. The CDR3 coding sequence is TGTGCCAGTAGTATAGACGACAGAGTCCGGATACCTCACTCTGGGGCCAACGTCCTGACTTTC.

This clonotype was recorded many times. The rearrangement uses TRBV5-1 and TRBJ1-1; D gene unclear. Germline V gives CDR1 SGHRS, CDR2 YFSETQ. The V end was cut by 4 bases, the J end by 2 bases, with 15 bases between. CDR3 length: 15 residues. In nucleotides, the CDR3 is TGCGCCAGCAGCAGCCCCCCGGGCGGCAACACTGAAGCTTTCTTT. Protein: CASSSPPGGNTEAFF.

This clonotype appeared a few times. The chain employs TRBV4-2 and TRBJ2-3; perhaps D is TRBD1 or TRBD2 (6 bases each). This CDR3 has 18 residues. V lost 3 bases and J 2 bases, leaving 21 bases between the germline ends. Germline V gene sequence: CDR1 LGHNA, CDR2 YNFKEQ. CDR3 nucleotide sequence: TGTGCCAGCAGCCAGGCCTGGGGGGCCGAAGACTTCACAGATACGCAGTATTTT. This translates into CASSQAWGAEDFTDTQYF.

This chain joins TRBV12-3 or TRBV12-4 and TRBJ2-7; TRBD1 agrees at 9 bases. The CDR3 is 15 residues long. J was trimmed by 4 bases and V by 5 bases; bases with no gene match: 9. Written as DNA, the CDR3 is TGTGCCAGCAGTCCCTCCGGGACAGGGAGTTACGAGCAGTACTTC. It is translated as CASSPSGTGSYEQYF.

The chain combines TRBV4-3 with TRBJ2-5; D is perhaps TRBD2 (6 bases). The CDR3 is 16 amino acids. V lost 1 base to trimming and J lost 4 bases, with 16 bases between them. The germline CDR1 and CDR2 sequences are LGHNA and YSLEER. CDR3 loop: CASSQARRDVGETQYF. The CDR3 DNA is TGCGCCAGCAGCCAAGCAAGGAGGGACGTAGGAGAGACCCAGTACTTC.

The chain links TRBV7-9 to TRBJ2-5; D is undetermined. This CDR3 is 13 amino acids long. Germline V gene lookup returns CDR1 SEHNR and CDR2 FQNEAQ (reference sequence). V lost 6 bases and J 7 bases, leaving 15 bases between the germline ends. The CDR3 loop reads CASRSRDRGTQYF. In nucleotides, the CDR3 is TGTGCCAGCAGATCGCGAGACCGAGGGACCCAGTACTTC.

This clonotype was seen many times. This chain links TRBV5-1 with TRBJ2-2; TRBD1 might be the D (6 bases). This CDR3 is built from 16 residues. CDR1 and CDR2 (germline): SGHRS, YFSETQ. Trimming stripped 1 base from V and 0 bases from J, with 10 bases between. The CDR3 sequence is CASSLQGLPNTGELFF. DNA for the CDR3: TGCGCCAGCAGCTTGCAGGGGCTACCGAACACCGGGGAGCTGTTTTTT.

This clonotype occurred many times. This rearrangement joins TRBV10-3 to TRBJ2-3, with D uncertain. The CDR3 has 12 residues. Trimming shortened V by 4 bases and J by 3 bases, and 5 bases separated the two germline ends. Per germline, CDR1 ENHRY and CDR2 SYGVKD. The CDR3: CAISGATDTQYF. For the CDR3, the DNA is TGTGCCATCAGTGGGGCAACAGATACGCAGTATTTT.

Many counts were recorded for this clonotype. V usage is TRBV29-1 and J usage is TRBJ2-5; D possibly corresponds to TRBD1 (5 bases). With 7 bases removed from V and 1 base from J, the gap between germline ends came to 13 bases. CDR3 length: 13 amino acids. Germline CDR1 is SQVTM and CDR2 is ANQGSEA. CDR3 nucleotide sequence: TGCAGCGCTTTATACAGGTTCCAAGAGACCCAGTACTTC. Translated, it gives CSALYRFQETQYF.

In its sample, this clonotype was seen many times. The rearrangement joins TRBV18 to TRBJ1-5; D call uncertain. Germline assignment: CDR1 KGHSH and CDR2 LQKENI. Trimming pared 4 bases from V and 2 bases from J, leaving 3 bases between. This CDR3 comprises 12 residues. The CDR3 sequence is CASSRRNQPQHF. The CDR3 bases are TGTGCCAGCTCACGTCGCAATCAGCCCCAGCATTTT.

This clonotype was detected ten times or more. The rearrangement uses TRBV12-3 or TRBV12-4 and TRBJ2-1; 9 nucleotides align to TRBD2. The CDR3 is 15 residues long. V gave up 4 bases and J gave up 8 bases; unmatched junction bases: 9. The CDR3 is CASSSGGRAQHEQFF. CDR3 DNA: TGTGCCAGCAGTTCAGGCGGGAGGGCCCAGCATGAGCAGTTCTTC.

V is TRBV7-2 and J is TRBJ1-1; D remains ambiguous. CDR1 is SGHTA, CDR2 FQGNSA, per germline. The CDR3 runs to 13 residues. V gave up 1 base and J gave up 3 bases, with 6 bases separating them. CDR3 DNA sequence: TGTGCCAGCAGCTTAGTTTGGGACACTGAAGCTTTCTTT. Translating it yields CASSLVWDTEAFF.

For the CDR3, the DNA is TGTGCCACCAGCAGAGTGGCTCCTGCGAGTGAGCAGTTCTTC. It specifies CATSRVAPASEQFF. The chain couples TRBV15 to TRBJ2-1, with unresolved D. Per the germline V gene, CDR1 is LNHNV and CDR2 is YYDKDF (reference sequence). Trimming left V 1 base short and J 9 bases short, with 13 bases between. The CDR3 consists of 14 residues.

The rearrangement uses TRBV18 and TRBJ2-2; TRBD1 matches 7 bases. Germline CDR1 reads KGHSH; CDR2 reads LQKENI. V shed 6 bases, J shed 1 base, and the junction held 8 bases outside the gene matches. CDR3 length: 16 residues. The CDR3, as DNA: TGTGCCAGCTCGCCCAGAACAGGGGTGAACACCGGGGAGCTGTTTTTT. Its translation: CASSPRTGVNTGELFF.

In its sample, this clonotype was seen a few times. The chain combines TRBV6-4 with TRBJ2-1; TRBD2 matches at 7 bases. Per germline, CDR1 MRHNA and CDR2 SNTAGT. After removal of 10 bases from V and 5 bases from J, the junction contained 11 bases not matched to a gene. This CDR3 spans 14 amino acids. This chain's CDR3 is CATSRDYGDNEQFF. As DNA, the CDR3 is TGTGCCACCTCCCGGGACTATGGAGACAATGAGCAGTTCTTC.

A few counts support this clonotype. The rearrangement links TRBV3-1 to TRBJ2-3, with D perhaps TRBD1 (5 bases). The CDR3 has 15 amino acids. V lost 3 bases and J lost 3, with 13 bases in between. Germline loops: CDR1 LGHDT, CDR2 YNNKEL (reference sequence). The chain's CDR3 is CASSHRRVGTDTQYF. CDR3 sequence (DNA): TGTGCCAGCAGCCATCGCAGGGTGGGTACAGATACGCAGTATTTT.